The 10 T cell receptor beta chains below come from one sample, sequenced in a study of blood T cell repertoires in COVID-19. Only in-frame clones appear in the TCRdb table, and some are missing; sequencing was by immunoSEQ multiplex PCR. The sample includes about 670,000 clones, 70% to 90% of them seen just once. Material for sequencing was peripheral blood. The receptors were sampled from a woman between 18 and 30 years old with acute or convalescent COVID-19.

The rearrangement joins TRBV14 to TRBJ1-1, with D perhaps TRBD1 (6 bases). With 4 bases removed from V and 3 bases from J, the gap between germline ends came to 24 bases. The CDR3 spans 18 residues. The germline V gene has CDR1 SGHDN and CDR2 FVKESK. The CDR3 region is CASSRPGGWQGTYTEAFF. As DNA, the CDR3 is TGTGCCAGCAGCCGACCCGGAGGTTGGCAGGGGACCTACACTGAAGCTTTCTTT.

The chain has TRBV10-3 and TRBJ1-5, with D perhaps TRBD1 (6 bases). V was trimmed by 0 bases and J by 0 bases, leaving 18 bases between them. From germline, CDR1 is ENHRY and CDR2 SYGVKD. The CDR3 covers 19 residues. In nucleotides, the CDR3 is TGTGCCATCAGTGAGTCAGACCCGCGCAGGGGCTATAGCAATCAGCCCCAGCATTTT. Residues: CAISESDPRRGYSNQPQHF.

This clone was seen once. The chain couples TRBV6-1 to TRBJ1-2; D not certain. The germline CDR1 and CDR2 sequences are MNHNS and SASEGT. CDR3 size: 14 residues. V lost 2 bases and J lost 7, with 14 bases in between. The CDR3 is CASSELKARRGYTF. The CDR3 DNA reads TGTGCCAGCAGTGAATTAAAGGCCAGGCGTGGCTACACCTTC.

This chain uses TRBV7-8 with TRBJ1-1; D possibly corresponds to TRBD1 (6 bases). This CDR3 comprises 13 residues. V lost 5 bases and J lost 10, with 17 bases in between. Germline V gives CDR1 SGHVS, CDR2 FQNEAQ. The CDR3 region has the DNA TGTGCCAGCAGCGAACACAGGGAGAGGAGAGCTTTCTTT. This encodes CASSEHRERRAFF.

This clone was picked up one time. The chain has TRBV5-6 and TRBJ1-6; TRBD1 agrees at 8 bases. V shed 3 bases, J shed 7 bases, and the junction held 3 bases outside the gene matches. The germline CDR1 and CDR2 sequences are SGHDT and YYEEEE. The CDR3 contains 14 residues. CDR3 nucleotides: TGTGCCAGCAGCTCGACAGGGGTGAATTCACCCCTCCACTTT. Translated, it gives CASSSTGVNSPLHF.

The gene calls are TRBV9 and TRBJ2-7, with D maybe TRBD2 (5 bases). V was pared by 4 bases and J by 5 bases, with 19 bases between. CDR1 is SGDLS and CDR2 is YYNGEE in the germline V gene. The CDR3 totals 15 residues. The CDR3 nucleotides are TGTGCCAGCAGCCCCCGTAACGGGGTCTCAGACGAGCAGTACTTC. Residues: CASSPRNGVSDEQYF.

The chain carries TRBV7-8 and TRBJ1-4; TRBD1 is a possible D gene (5 bases). This CDR3 is built from 17 residues. From germline, CDR1 is SGHVS and CDR2 FQNEAQ. Deletions cut 4 bases from V and 8 bases from J, with 23 bases between. CDR3: CASSSPASGGIGEKLFF. Written as DNA, the CDR3 is TGTGCCAGCAGCTCACCAGCGTCGGGGGGGATTGGGGAAAAACTGTTTTTT. Complete variable domain (other parts from reference TRBV7-8 and TRBJ1-4): GAGVSQSPRYKVAKRGQDVALRCDPISGHVSLFWYQQALGQGPEFLTYFQNEAQLDKSGLPSDRFFAERPEGSVSTLKIQRTQQEDSAVYLCASSSPASGGIGEKLFFGSGTQLSVL.

The V and J genes are TRBV1 and TRBJ1-3; TRBD1, the table's D call, was not compared with the DNA. TRBV1 counts as a pseudogene. The CDR3 sequence is 15 residues long. CDR3: CTSSQEKGLGNTIYF. CDR3 nucleotides: TGCACCAGCAGCCAAGAAAAGGGGCTTGGAAACACCATATATTTT.

The chain joins TRBV2 to TRBJ2-5; the D gene is possibly TRBD2 (6 bases). V was cut by 7 bases and J by 7 bases, with 22 bases left in between. The germline V gene encodes CDR1 SNHLY and CDR2 FYNNEI. There are 15 residues in the CDR3. CDR3 region: CASTPREQGLATQYF. CDR3 in DNA: TGTGCCAGCACCCCCCGGGAGCAGGGCCTAGCGACCCAGTACTTC. Full variable domain (outside the CDR3, taken from reference TRBV2 and TRBJ2-5): EPEVTQTPSHQVTQMGQEVILRCVPISNHLYFYWYRQILGQKVEFLVSFYNNEISEKSEIFDDQFSVERPDGSNFTLKIRSTKLEDSAMYFCASTPREQGLATQYFGPGTRLLVL.

V usage is TRBV6-2 or TRBV6-3 and J usage is TRBJ1-4, with 8 bases matching TRBD1. There are 14 residues in the CDR3. Germline trimming cut 6 bases from V and 6 bases from J; bases unmatched to any gene: 6. Germline CDR1 is MNHEY and CDR2 is SVGEGT. The CDR3 nucleotides read TGTGCCAGCAGCTTGGACAGGGAACATGAAAAACTGTTTTTT. This sequence encodes CASSLDREHEKLFF.